Listed below are T cell receptor beta chains from one sample, sequenced in a study of blood T cell repertoires in COVID-19. Using immunoSEQ multiplex PCR, the repertoire was profiled, and TCRdb retains in-frame clones only, with some absent. The sample includes a few hundred thousand clones, around 82% seen only once; the top ten take roughly 3%. Material: peripheral blood. Receptors were obtained from a woman in her twenties or thirties who had recovered from COVID-19. Both conserved end residues are part of each CDR3. Each record gives: V gene, clone size, D gene, J gene, CDR3 DNA, CDR3 protein. The D gene is left open where the match is weak. Clone size appears in some rows only: once, few, many, or a class for an expanded clone.

TRBV28,.,TRBD1,TRBJ2-2,TGTGCCAGCAGTTTATACGGGACAGGGGGCTTCGCCGGGGAGCTGTTTTTT,CASSLYGTGGFAGELFF
TRBV30,.,.,TRBJ2-1,TGTGCCTGGAACGGGGACTACAATGAGCAGTTCTTC,CAWNGDYNEQFF
TRBV2,.,TRBD1,TRBJ2-6,TGTGCCAGCAGTATATCAGGGGGCTATGGGGCCAACGTCCTGACTTTC,CASSISGGYGANVLTF
TRBV21-1,.,.,TRBJ2-5,TGTGCCAGCAGCGCGCCCGGGACAGGGGGACGGGAGACCCAGTACTTC,CASSAPGTGGRETQYF
TRBV29-1,.,.,TRBJ2-3,TGCAGCGTTGAAGCGGGAGCGGGAGATACGCAGTATTTT,CSVEAGAGDTQYF
TRBV7-8,.,.,TRBJ1-4,TGTGCCAGCAGCTCTGGGCTTCTGAATGAAAAACTGTTTTTT,CASSSGLLNEKLFF
TRBV18,.,TRBD1,TRBJ2-3,TGTGCCAGCTCTCAAGCTGACAGGGGAGTTTTCAGAGATACGCAGTATTTT,CASSQADRGVFRDTQYF
TRBV25-1,.,.,TRBJ1-4,TGTGCCAGCGATACTACGGGACAAAGAGAAGAAAAACTGTTTTTT,CASDTTGQREEKLFF
TRBV28,.,TRBD2,TRBJ2-7,TGTGCCAGCAGTTTAGTGTCTCTAGCGGACTCCTACGAGCAGTACTTC,CASSLVSLADSYEQYF
TRBV7-9,few,.,TRBJ2-7,TGTGCCAGCAGCCATTACAGGGACGTCTCCTACGAGCAGTACTTC,CASSHYRDVSYEQYF
TRBV7-9,.,.,TRBJ1-3,TGTGCCAGCAATGACAGGTACTCTGGAAACACCATATATTTT,CASNDRYSGNTIYF
TRBV28,.,TRBD1,TRBJ1-5,TGTGCCAGCAGTCCTACAGGGGGCTATAGCAATCAGCCCCAGCATTTT,CASSPTGGYSNQPQHF
TRBV30,.,.,TRBJ1-1,TGTGCCTGGAGAACAGGGTCGGGGACTGAAGCTTTCTTT,CAWRTGSGTEAFF
TRBV19,.,TRBD2,TRBJ2-1,TGTGCCAGTAGTTTCGCTAGCGGCCCCTACAATGAGCAGTTCTTC,CASSFASGPYNEQFF
TRBV28,.,.,TRBJ2-7,TGTGCCAGCATTGGGCCCTACGAGCAGTACTTC,CASIGPYEQYF
TRBV28,few,TRBD1,TRBJ1-2,TGTGCCAGCAGGCTAACCGGGACAGGGGGCGGTGGCTACACCTTC,CASRLTGTGGGGYTF
TRBV10-1,.,.,TRBJ2-2,TGCGCCAGCAGTGAGTCGGGGGGGGGCCTTAACACCGGGGAGCTGTTTTTT,CASSESGGGLNTGELFF
TRBV18,.,.,TRBJ2-3,TGTGCCAGCTCACTTCATCAGGGTCTGGGAGATACGCAGTATTTT,CASSLHQGLGDTQYF
TRBV27,.,TRBD2,TRBJ2-1,TGTGCCAGCAGTACGGGACTAGCGGGAAGCTACAATGAGCAGTTCTTC,CASSTGLAGSYNEQFF
TRBV10-3,.,.,TRBJ1-5,TGTGCCATCAGTGACGGGGGAAGCAATCAGCCCCAGCATTTT,CAISDGGSNQPQHF
TRBV5-5,.,TRBD2,TRBJ2-7,TGTGCCAGCAGCTCCCGCTGGGGGGGGTTAATAGGCTACGAGCAGTACTTC,CASSSRWGGLIGYEQYF
TRBV27,.,.,TRBJ2-1,TGTGCCAGCAGGGCACTAAGCTCCTACAATGAGCAGTTCTTC,CASRALSSYNEQFF
TRBV5-1,.,TRBD1,TRBJ2-4,TGCGCCAGCAGCCTGGGACAGCCTCGAAACATTCAGTACTTC,CASSLGQPRNIQYF
TRBV5-5,.,.,TRBJ2-7,TGTGCCAGCAGCTTCGCAGGGGGGATCTCCTACGAGCAGTACTTC,CASSFAGGISYEQYF
TRBV28,.,TRBD1,TRBJ1-2,TGTGCCAGCAGTCTGCCGGGGACAGGGGTAAACTATGGCTACACCTTC,CASSLPGTGVNYGYTF
TRBV7-9,.,.,TRBJ2-5,TGTGCCAGCAGCTTAGCCCCGTTGAGAGAGACCCAGTACTTC,CASSLAPLRETQYF
TRBV19,.,.,TRBJ2-5,TGTGCCAGTAGCAAGCACGGCGGGACGCAAGAGACCCAGTACTTC,CASSKHGGTQETQYF
TRBV5-1,once,.,TRBJ1-2,TGCGCCAGCAGCTTCTCCAGCGGATATGGCTACACCTTC,CASSFSSGYGYTF
TRBV5-6,.,.,TRBJ2-4,TGTGCCAGCAGCTTGGAGGGGGCCAAAAACATTCAGTACTTC,CASSLEGAKNIQYF
TRBV6-1,.,TRBD1,TRBJ2-5,TGTGCCAGCAGTGTAGACAGGGGGATCATTATAGAGACCCAGTACTTC,CASSVDRGIIIETQYF
TRBV6-6,.,.,TRBJ2-7,TGTGCCAGCAGTTACTCGGGGGCGGGACTATTAAACTTC,CASSYSGAGLLNF
TRBV2,.,.,TRBJ1-5,TGTGCCAGCAGCCTCAATCAGCCCCAGCATTTT,CASSLNQPQHF
TRBV5-1,.,TRBD2,TRBJ2-1,TGCGCCAGCAGCTTGACCTGGCGGGGGGCACATGAGCAGTTCTTC,CASSLTWRGAHEQFF
TRBV5-1,.,.,TRBJ1-2,TGCGCCAGCAGCTCGACAGGCGGGTCCTATGGCTACACCTTC,CASSSTGGSYGYTF
TRBV10-3,.,TRBD1,TRBJ1-5,TGTGCCATCAGCTGGACAGGGGATAGCAATCAGCCCCAGCATTTT,CAISWTGDSNQPQHF
TRBV9,.,TRBD2,TRBJ2-6,TGTGCCAGCAGCGACGGGGGGGCCGGCTCTGGGGCCAACGTCCTGACTTTC,CASSDGGAGSGANVLTF
TRBV5-1,.,.,TRBJ2-2,TGCGCCAGCAGCCCACTCGGACGGAGGGTGACCGGGGAGCTGTTTTTT,CASSPLGRRVTGELFF
TRBV27,.,TRBD2,TRBJ2-2,TGTGCCAGCAGTTTACGGAGACTAGCGGGAGGGCCAAGTACCGGGGAGCTGTTTTTT,CASSLRRLAGGPSTGELFF
TRBV3-1/TRBV3-2,few,.,TRBJ1-5,TGTGCCAGCAGCCAAGGGAGGGGGAGGGCTCAGCCCCAGCATTTT,CASSQGRGRAQPQHF
TRBV11-3,.,.,TRBJ2-3,TGTGCCAGCAGCAAGGGAGTAGCCACAGATACGCAGTATTTT,CASSKGVATDTQYF
TRBV5-4,few,TRBD1,TRBJ2-1,TGTGCCAGCAGCTTACGGACAGGGGGCGCATGGAATGAGCAGTTCTTC,CASSLRTGGAWNEQFF
TRBV7-2,.,.,TRBJ2-1,TGTGCCAGCAGATATCGGGACTCATACAATGAGCAGTTCTTC,CASRYRDSYNEQFF
TRBV30,.,.,TRBJ2-6,TGTGCCTGGAGTGTAACGGGGGCTGGGGCCAACGTCCTGACTTTC,CAWSVTGAGANVLTF
TRBV10-1,few,.,TRBJ1-4,TGCGCCTGCCCGGGACATCGACATGAAAAACTGTTTTTT,CACPGHRHEKLFF
TRBV10-3,.,.,TRBJ1-5,TGTGCCATCAGTGAGTCCCTTTATAGCAATCAGCCCCAGCATTTT,CAISESLYSNQPQHF
TRBV3-1/TRBV3-2,.,.,TRBJ1-1,TGTGCCAGCAGCCCTCCCAGAGGGGGGGGCACTGAAGCTTTCTTT,CASSPPRGGGTEAFF
TRBV29-1,.,.,TRBJ2-4,TGCAGCGAAGGAGGGCCACCGAGGGCCAAAAACATTCAGTACTTC,CSEGGPPRAKNIQYF
TRBV7-9,.,TRBD1,TRBJ1-4,TGTGCCAGCAGCTCTACCGACAGGGGTTATGAAAAACTGTTTTTT,CASSSTDRGYEKLFF
TRBV5-1,.,.,TRBJ2-7,TGCGCCAGCAGCCTTTCGGGAGAGCAGTACTTC,CASSLSGEQYF
TRBV30,few,TRBD1,TRBJ1-3,TGTGCCTGGAGTTCGGGACAGGGAAACACCATATATTTT,CAWSSGQGNTIYF
TRBV12-5,.,.,TRBJ2-5,TGTGCTAGTGGTTTGGTACCCCGAGGGCCAGAGACCCAGTACTTC,CASGLVPRGPETQYF
TRBV5-1,.,TRBD1,TRBJ1-1,TGCGCCAGCAGCCAAGGGACAGGCACTGAAGCTTTCTTT,CASSQGTGTEAFF
TRBV6-5,.,TRBD1,TRBJ1-1,TGTGCCAGCAGGGGGGACAGAGACACTGAAGCTTTCTTT,CASRGDRDTEAFF